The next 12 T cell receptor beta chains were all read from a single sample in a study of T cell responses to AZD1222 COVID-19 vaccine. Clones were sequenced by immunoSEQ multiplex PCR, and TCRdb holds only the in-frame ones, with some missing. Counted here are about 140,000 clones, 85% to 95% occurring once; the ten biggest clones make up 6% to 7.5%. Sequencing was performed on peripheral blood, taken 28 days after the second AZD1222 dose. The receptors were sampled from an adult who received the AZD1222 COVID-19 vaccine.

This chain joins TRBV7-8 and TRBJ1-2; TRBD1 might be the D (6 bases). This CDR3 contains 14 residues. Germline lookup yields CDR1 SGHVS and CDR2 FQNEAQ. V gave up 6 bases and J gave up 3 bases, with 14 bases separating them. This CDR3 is CASSTGSGDYGYTF. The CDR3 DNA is TGTGCCAGCAGTACAGGGAGCGGTGACTATGGCTACACCTTC.

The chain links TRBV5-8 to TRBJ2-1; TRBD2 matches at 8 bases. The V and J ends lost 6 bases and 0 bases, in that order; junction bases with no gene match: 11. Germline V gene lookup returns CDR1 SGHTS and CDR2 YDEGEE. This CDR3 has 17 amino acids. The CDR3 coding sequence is TGTGCCAGCACCGTCCGGGGGGGAGATAGCTCCTACAATGAGCAGTTCTTC. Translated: CASTVRGGDSSYNEQFF.

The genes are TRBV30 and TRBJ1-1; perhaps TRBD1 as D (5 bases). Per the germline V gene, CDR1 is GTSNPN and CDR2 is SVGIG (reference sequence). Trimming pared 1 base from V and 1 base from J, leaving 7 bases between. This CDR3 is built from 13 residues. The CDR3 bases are TGTGCCTGGAGTGGGGGCCCGAACACTGAAGCTTTCTTT. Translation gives CAWSGGPNTEAFF.

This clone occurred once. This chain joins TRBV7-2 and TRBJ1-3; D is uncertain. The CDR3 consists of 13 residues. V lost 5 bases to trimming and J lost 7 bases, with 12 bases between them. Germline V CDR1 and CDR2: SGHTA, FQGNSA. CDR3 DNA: TGTGCCAGCAGCCCCACCGGGAGGAACACCATATATTTT. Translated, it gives CASSPTGRNTIYF. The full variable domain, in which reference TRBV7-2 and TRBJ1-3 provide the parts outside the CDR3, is GAGVSQSPSNKVTEKGKDVELRCDPISGHTALYWYRQSLGQGLEFLIYFQGNSAPDKSGLPSDRFSAERTGGSVSTLTIQRTQQEDSAVYLCASSPTGRNTIYFGEGSWLTVV.

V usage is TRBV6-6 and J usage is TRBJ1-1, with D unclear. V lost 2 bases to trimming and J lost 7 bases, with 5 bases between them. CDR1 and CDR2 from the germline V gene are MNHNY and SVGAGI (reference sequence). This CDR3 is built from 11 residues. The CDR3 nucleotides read TGTGCCAGCAGTTACGCAGATGAAGCTTTCTTT. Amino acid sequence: CASSYADEAFF.

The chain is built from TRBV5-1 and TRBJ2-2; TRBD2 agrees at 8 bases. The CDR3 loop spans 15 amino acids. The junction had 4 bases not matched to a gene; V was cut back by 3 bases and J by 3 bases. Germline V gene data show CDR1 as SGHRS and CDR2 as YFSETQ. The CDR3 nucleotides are TGCGCCAGCAGCTCCCGGGGGGGTGACACCGGGGAGCTGTTTTTT. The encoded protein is CASSSRGGDTGELFF.

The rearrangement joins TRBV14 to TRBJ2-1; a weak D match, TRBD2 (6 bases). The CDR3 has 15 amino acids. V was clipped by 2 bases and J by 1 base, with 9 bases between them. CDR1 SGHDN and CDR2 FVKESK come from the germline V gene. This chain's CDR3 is CASSQIAGSYNEQFF. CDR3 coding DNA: TGTGCCAGCAGCCAAATTGCGGGGTCCTACAATGAGCAGTTCTTC.

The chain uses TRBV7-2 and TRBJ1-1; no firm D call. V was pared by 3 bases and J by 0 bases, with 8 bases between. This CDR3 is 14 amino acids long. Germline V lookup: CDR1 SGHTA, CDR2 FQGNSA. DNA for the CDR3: TGTGCCAGCAGCTTTAGGAACCTGAACACTGAAGCTTTCTTT. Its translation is CASSFRNLNTEAFF.

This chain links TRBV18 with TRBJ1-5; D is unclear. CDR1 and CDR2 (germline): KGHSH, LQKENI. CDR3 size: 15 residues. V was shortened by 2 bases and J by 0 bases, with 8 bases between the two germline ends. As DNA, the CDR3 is TGTGCCAGCTCACCAGGAAGCAGTAGCAATCAGCCCCAGCATTTT. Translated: CASSPGSSSNQPQHF.

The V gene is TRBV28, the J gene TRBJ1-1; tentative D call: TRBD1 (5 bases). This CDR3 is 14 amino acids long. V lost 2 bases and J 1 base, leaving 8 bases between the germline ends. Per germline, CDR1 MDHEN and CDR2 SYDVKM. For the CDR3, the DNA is TGTGCCAGCAGTTTACAGGGAGGGAACACTGAAGCTTTCTTT. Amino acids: CASSLQGGNTEAFF.

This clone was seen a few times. The CDR3 nucleotides read TGTGCCAGCAGAGATAACAGGGTCTCCTACGAGCAGTACTTC. Translation: CASRDNRVSYEQYF. This sequence joins TRBV7-8 and TRBJ2-7, with D maybe TRBD1 (6 bases). V lost 6 bases, J lost 0 bases, and 12 bases lay in between. The CDR3 is made up of 14 amino acids. Germline CDR1 SGHVS, CDR2 FQNEAQ.

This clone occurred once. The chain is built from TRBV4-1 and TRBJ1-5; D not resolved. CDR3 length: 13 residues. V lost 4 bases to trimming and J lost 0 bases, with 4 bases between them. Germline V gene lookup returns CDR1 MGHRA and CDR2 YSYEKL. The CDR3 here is CASSPTSNQPQHF. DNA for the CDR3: TGCGCCAGCAGCCCGACTAGCAATCAGCCCCAGCATTTT.